This TCR beta chain was recovered during a study of blood T cell repertoires in COVID-19. V was clipped by 6 bases and J by 1 base; unmatched bases: 11. This CDR3 spans 16 amino acids. The germline V gene has CDR1 SGHAT and CDR2 FQNNGV. Clones were read by immunoSEQ multiplex PCR, and TCRdb kept only the in-frame ones, dropping some. The table shows about 380,000 clones, with around nine tenths occurring only once. J is TRBJ2-5 and V is TRBV11-2; 7 bases align to TRBD2. The TCR sequence derives from a woman between 18 and 29 years old who had recovered from COVID-19. Sequenced input: PBMCs or T cells enriched from blood (not recorded which). For the CDR3, the DNA is TGTGCCAGCAGACCCTGGGGGGGGGTAATCCAAGAGACCCAGTACTTC. Its translation is CASRPWGGVIQETQYF.